This record looks at one TCR beta chain sequence and its context. Primers: 60 Vbeta forward and 13 Jbeta reverse. TCRdb's table, derived via immunoSEQ multiplex PCR, lists solely in-frame clones and lacks some. This sample's table reports under 90,000 clones. The entry originates in a study of cytomegalovirus exposure and HLA in healthy donors. The sequenced material came from PBMCs. This TCR came from a female donor in good health and CMV-seropositive.

As DNA, the CDR3 is TGTGCCAGTAGTCCCGGGACAGGGAACACCGGGGAGCTGTTTTTT. Translation gives CASSPGTGNTGELFF. The chain combines TRBV19 with TRBJ2-2; 8 bases match TRBD1. The CDR3 spans 15 residues. V lost 5 bases to trimming and J lost 1 base; unmatched junction nucleotides: 3. Germline CDR1 and CDR2: LNHDA and SQIVND (reference sequence).